At least ten counts were recorded for the clone carrying this T cell receptor beta chain. Its antigen is as yet unknown. This specimen comes from a study of T cells in Graves' hyperthyroidism and ophthalmopathy. Turning to the study itself: Prior to any treatment, at the point of initial diagnosis, peripheral blood was collected. Study-level points and caveats: Stable hyperthyroidism was told apart from ophthalmopathy by a model built on 13 V-J features.

Hyperthyroidism of Graves' type that showed no ophthalmopathy progression within 18 months was stable. Used for diagnoses were clinical symptoms, serum thyroxine and TRAb, thyroid ultrasound and orbital computed tomography. This CDR3 comprises 13 residues. V was shortened by 2 bases and J by 8 bases, with 12 bases between the two germline ends. Germline CDR1 is ENHRY and CDR2 is SYGVKD. Amplified TCR beta CDR3 regions derived from RNA transcripts. The TCR CDR3 was amplified in a first-round RT-PCR using the HTBI primer set. In TCRdb, the multiplex PCR reads were re-called with MiXCR into one record per CDR3 protein. The data show 250,000 to 300,000 distinct CDR3 sequences, with 12% to 15% seen just once and roughly 7.9% held by the top ten.

The chain has TRBV10-3 and TRBJ1-1; weak D call: TRBD1 (5 bases). The sample consisted of blood. This sequence originates from a woman aged 40 to 55 with Graves' hyperthyroidism. CDR3 in amino acids: CAISERSEGEAFF. CDR3 coding DNA: TGTGCCATCAGTGAGCGCTCTGAGGGGGAAGCTTTCTTT.